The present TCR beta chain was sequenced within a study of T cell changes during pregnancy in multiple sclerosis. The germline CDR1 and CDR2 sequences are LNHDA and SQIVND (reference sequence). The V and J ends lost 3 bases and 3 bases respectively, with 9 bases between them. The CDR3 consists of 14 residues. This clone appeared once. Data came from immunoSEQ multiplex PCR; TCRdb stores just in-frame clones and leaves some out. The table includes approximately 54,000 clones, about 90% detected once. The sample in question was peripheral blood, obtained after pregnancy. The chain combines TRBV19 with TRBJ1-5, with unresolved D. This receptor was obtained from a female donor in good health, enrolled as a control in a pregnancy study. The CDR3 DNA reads TGTGCCAGTAGTATTGCCCGGGACAATCAGCCCCAGCATTTT. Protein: CASSIARDNQPQHF.